These T cell receptor beta chains were read from a single sample in a study of blood T cell repertoires in COVID-19. Method: immunoSEQ multiplex PCR; TCRdb's copy keeps in-frame clones and lacks some. The table records 200,000 to 250,000 clones, around 85% of them present only once. Sequences were obtained from peripheral blood. Source of these receptors: a woman in her twenties or thirties who had recovered from COVID-19. Each CDR3 is given with its conserved first and last residue. D genes are given only for firm matches. Rows may omit the clone size; those that give it use once, few, many or a size class.

clone size,J gene,V gene,D gene,CDR3 length,CDR3 DNA,CDR3 protein
NA,TRBJ2-3,TRBV12-3/TRBV12-4,NA,11,TGTGCCAGCGGACTAACAGATACGCAGTATTTT,CASGLTDTQYF
few,TRBJ1-5,TRBV7-9,NA,13,TGTGCCAGCAGTAATAACCAGGGGCAGCCCCAGCATTTT,CASSNNQGQPQHF
few,TRBJ1-1,TRBV12-3/TRBV12-4,NA,12,TGTGCCAGCAGTCGTCAGGGGACTGAAGCTTTCTTT,CASSRQGTEAFF
NA,TRBJ2-5,TRBV5-1,NA,14,TGCGCCAGCAGCTCGATGACTAAGGGCGAGACCCAGTACTTC,CASSSMTKGETQYF
few,TRBJ1-3,TRBV7-6,TRBD1,20,TGTGCCAGCAGCACTAGGCCCCCCTTAACACAGGGGGCTTATGGAAACACCATATATTTT,CASSTRPPLTQGAYGNTIYF
NA,TRBJ2-2,TRBV7-3,TRBD1,16,TGTGCCAGCAGCTTAAGTGGGACAGGTCTCACCGGGGAGCTGTTTTTT,CASSLSGTGLTGELFF
NA,TRBJ2-5,TRBV6-1,NA,16,TGTGCCAGCAGTGAAGAAACAGGGACCATACAAGAGACCCAGTACTTC,CASSEETGTIQETQYF
NA,TRBJ2-7,TRBV12-3/TRBV12-4,NA,13,TGTGCCAGCAGTGTCAGTCCGCTGAGGGAGCAGTACTTC,CASSVSPLREQYF
NA,TRBJ2-1,TRBV28,TRBD1,16,TGTGCCAGCAGTTCCCCAGCCGGGACAGGCTACAATGAGCAGTTCTTC,CASSSPAGTGYNEQFF
NA,TRBJ1-2,TRBV5-4,NA,14,TGTGCCAGCAATAAGGACAGTTCGGGCTATGGCTACACCTTC,CASNKDSSGYGYTF
NA,TRBJ1-1,TRBV9,NA,16,TGTGCCAGCAGCGTCTCGGGTCTAAGGAGGGACACTGAAGCTTTCTTT,CASSVSGLRRDTEAFF
NA,TRBJ2-1,TRBV18,TRBD1,15,TGTGCCAGCTCACCAAACCAACAGGGGGGCAATGAGCAGTTCTTC,CASSPNQQGGNEQFF